A single sample is the source of the 26 T cell receptor beta chains below, sequenced in a study of tumor and adjacent non-tumor tissue in lung cancer. This sample's RNA came from whole unsorted tissue. Three rounds of nested PCR, following a modified ARM-PCR protocol, produced the TCRbeta library. TCRdb re-called the multiplex PCR reads through MiXCR, storing one row per CDR3 protein. The sample has tens of thousands of distinct CDR3 sequences; just under 60% are singletons. Sequencing input: lung tumor tissue. These receptors all stem from a man aged 50 or older with non-small cell lung cancer.

This clonotype was seen a few times. The junction differs from germline at one of its ends, possibly a read error. The J gene is TRBJ1-6, the V gene TRBV28; possibly TRBD1 for D (5 bases). This CDR3 region has 14 residues. Germline lookup yields CDR1 MDHEN and CDR2 SYDVKM. CDR3 amino acids: CASSSAEGHSRLHF. For the CDR3, the DNA is TGTGCCAGCAGTTCGGCTGAGGGGCATTCACGCCTCCACTTT. Supplemented by reference TRBV28 and TRBJ1-6, the full variable domain reads DVKVTQSSRYLVKRTGEKVFLECVQDMDHENMFWYRQDPGLGLRLIYFSYDVKMKEKGDIPEGYSVSREKKERFSLILESASTNQTSMYLCASSSAEGHSRLHFGNGTRLTVT.

As for this clonotype: Compared with germline, one end of the junction differs, possibly owing to a read error. This chain uses TRBV29-1 with TRBJ2-2; D remains unclear. CDR3 length: 14 residues. The germline V gene encodes CDR1 SQVTM and CDR2 ANQGSEA. CDR3 coding DNA: TGCAGCGCCCTGACGTCTCCCAACACCGAGGAGCCGTTTTTT. Its protein is CSALTSPNTEEPFF.

This clonotype was seen only a few times. It may be a read error: a sequence one base away is much more abundant. The chain recombines TRBV2 with TRBJ2-7; no definite D call. This CDR3 has 15 amino acids. The germline CDR1 and CDR2 sequences are SNHLY and FYNNEI. The CDR3 loop is CASSAPDPGSYGQYF. In DNA, the CDR3 is TGTGCCAGCAGTGCCCCGGACCCTGGATCCTACGGGCAGTACTTC. Full variable domain (remainder filled in from reference TRBV2 and TRBJ2-7): EPEVTQTPSHQVTQMGQEVILRCVPISNHLYFYWYRQILGQKVEFLVSFYNNEISEKSEIFDDQFSVERPDGSNFTLKIRSTKLEDSAMYFCASSAPDPGSYGQYFGPGTRLTVT.

This clonotype was recorded at least ten times. The chain recombines TRBV4-1 with TRBJ2-3; D is undetermined. In germline, CDR1 is MGHRA, CDR2 YSYEKL. This CDR3 comprises 15 residues. Between the trimmed V and J ends, which lost 1 base and 5 bases, there was a span of 13 bases. Here the CDR3 DNA reads TGCGCCAGCAGCCAAGTGGGGTTGATAGGAGATACGCAGTATTTT. This translates into CASSQVGLIGDTQYF.

Many counts were recorded for this clonotype. V usage is TRBV6-5 and J usage is TRBJ1-4, with D possibly matching TRBD1 (5 bases). Germline V gene sequence: CDR1 MNHEY, CDR2 SVGAGI. Trimming shortened V by 4 bases and J by 8 bases, and 14 bases separated the two germline ends. CDR3 length: 14 residues. CDR3 coding DNA: TGTGCCAGCAGTTGGGGGAGGGGTCGCGAAAAACTGTTTTTT. Amino acid sequence: CASSWGRGREKLFF.

To note about this clonotype: A clone one base away is much larger, so this may be a read error. This sequence joins TRBV10-2 and TRBJ2-3; possible D gene TRBD2, 6 bases. The germline V and J ends were trimmed by 6 bases and 6 bases, with 19 bases remaining between them. Germline CDR1 reads WSHSY; CDR2 reads SAAADI. CDR3 length: 15 amino acids. The CDR3 here is CASSPAGLGEDTQYF. In DNA, the CDR3 is TGCGCCAGCAGCCCTGCGGGGTTGGGGGAGGATACGCAGTATTTT.

In regard to this clonotype: The conserved phenylalanine or tryptophan normally closing the CDR3 is absent here, so this likely arose from a read error. The limits of the CDR3 on the DNA are not certain, so only TCRdb's listed CDR3 is given. CDR3 amino acids: CASGSAFTDTRYS. The chain has TRBV4-2 and TRBJ2-3. Germline assignment: CDR1 LGHNA and CDR2 YNFKEQ. Inclusive of both ends, the CDR3 amounts to 13 amino acids.

This clonotype was seen a handful of times. It may be a read error: a sequence one base away is much more abundant. V and J are TRBV6-1 and TRBJ2-7, with D uncertain. Germline assignment: CDR1 MNHNS and CDR2 SASEGT. The CDR3 runs 13 residues. CDR3 in amino acids: CASSNGIHYGQYF. Written as DNA, the CDR3 is TGTGCCAGCAGCAACGGAATACACTACGGGCAGTACTTC.

This clonotype appeared a few times. It may be a read error: a sequence one base away is much more abundant. This chain connects TRBV4-1 to TRBJ2-1; 7 bases map to TRBD2. The V gene's germline CDR1 is MGHRA and CDR2 YSYEKL. The CDR3 is made up of 17 amino acids. The CDR3: CASSQDWEAGSYNEEFF. CDR3 DNA sequence: TGCGCCAGCAGCCAAGATTGGGAAGCGGGATCCTACAATGAGGAGTTCTTC.

This clonotype was counted at least ten times. The chain carries TRBV29-1 and TRBJ1-1; 7 positions match TRBD1. The CDR3 is 19 residues long. Germline V gene sequence: CDR1 SQVTM, CDR2 ANQGSEA. V lost 1 base, J lost 0 bases, and 17 bases stayed unmatched. CDR3: CSVEGDSHLGYFVNTEAFF. CDR3 DNA: TGCAGCGTTGAAGGGGACAGTCACCTTGGATACTTCGTGAACACTGAAGCTTTCTTT.

Turning to this clonotype: Germline is not matched at one junction end, which may reflect a read error. The CDR3 sequence is CSAKSDTSSYNAQFF. CDR3 in DNA: TGCAGTGCTAAATCAGATACTAGCTCCTACAATGCGCAGTTCTTC. The rearrangement joins TRBV20-1 to TRBJ2-1; weak D call: TRBD2 (6 bases). The CDR3 consists of 15 residues. Germline loops: CDR1 DFQATT, CDR2 SNEGSKA (reference sequence).

With regard to this clonotype: Given a much more abundant clone one base away, this may be a read error. The chain uses TRBV6-5 and TRBJ1-1; 7 positions agree with TRBD1. The CDR3 totals 16 residues. The junction had 13 bases not matched to a gene; V was cut back by 5 bases and J by 4 bases. In germline, CDR1 is MNHEY, CDR2 SVGAGI. In DNA, the CDR3 is TGTGCCAGCAGTAGGGCCCCGCAGACAGGGCTCACTGAAGCTTTCTTT. Its translation: CASSRAPQTGLTEAFF.

The chain employs TRBV7-3 and TRBJ1-2; D call uncertain. The CDR3 has 13 amino acids. The V gene's germline CDR1 is SGHTA and CDR2 FQGTGA. The germline V and J ends were trimmed by 5 bases and 6 bases, with 13 bases remaining between them. CDR3 coding DNA: TGTGCCAGCAGCCCGGGCCCTGGCGATGGCTACACCTTC. Translated: CASSPGPGDGYTF.

The V and J genes are TRBV6-6 and TRBJ1-3; D gene unclear. V was shortened by 9 bases and J by 0 bases, with 15 bases between the two germline ends. This CDR3 has 15 amino acids. Germline values: CDR1 MNHNY, CDR2 SVGAGI (reference sequence). CDR3 sequence reads: CASSLGSSSGNTIYF. Here the CDR3 DNA reads TGTGCCAGTAGCTTAGGATCGAGCTCTGGAAACACCATATATTTT.

Points on this clonotype: A much larger clone differs by one base, so this may be a read error. This chain uses TRBV29-1 with TRBJ2-1; the match to TRBD2 covers 13 bases. CDR3 length equals 15 residues. Germline V gene data show CDR1 as SQVTM and CDR2 as ANQGSEA. V trimming: 2 bases; J trimming: 9 bases; junction bases outside the gene matches: 7. In DNA form, the CDR3 reads TGCAGCGTTGAATCGGGGACTAGCGGGAAAAGTGAGCAGTTCTTC. It translates to CSVESGTSGKSEQFF.

The chain carries TRBV29-1 and TRBJ2-6, with a tentative D call TRBD1 (7 bases). Trimming pared 4 bases from V and 10 bases from J, leaving 17 bases between. There are 14 residues in the CDR3. Germline CDR1 reads SQVTM; CDR2 reads ANQGSEA. The CDR3 here is CSVGELRGTNVLTF. CDR3 nucleotide sequence: TGCAGCGTTGGAGAGCTCAGGGGGACTAACGTCCTGACTTTC.

As concerns this clonotype: A much larger clone differs from this one at a single base, so this may be a read error. This chain links TRBV29-1 with TRBJ2-3; D call uncertain. The germline V and J ends were trimmed by 2 bases and 6 bases, with 6 bases remaining between them. CDR3 length: 11 residues. Germline-derived CDR1 and CDR2 are SQVTM and ANQGSEA. This chain's CDR3 is CSVEHQDTQYF. The CDR3 nucleotides are TGCAGCGTTGAACATCAGGATACGCAGTATTTT.

The CDR3 bases are TGTGCCAGCAGCTTCCCAGGGAGGGGCACCGGGGAGCTGTTTTTT. Translation gives CASSFPGRGTGELFF. The chain carries TRBV7-8 and TRBJ2-2; 7 nucleotides line up with TRBD2. V was clipped by 3 bases and J by 4 bases; unmatched bases: 5. The CDR3 is 15 amino acids. Per germline, CDR1 SGHVS and CDR2 FQNEAQ.

V usage is TRBV6-5 and J usage is TRBJ2-5, with D perhaps assigned TRBD1 or TRBD2 (5 bases each). The CDR3 sequence is 15 residues long. Germline V gene sequence: CDR1 MNHEY, CDR2 SVGAGI. The CDR3 is CANSRTGTERETQYF. For the CDR3, the DNA is TGTGCTAACAGTCGTACCGGGACCGAGAGAGAGACCCAGTACTTC.

With respect to this clonotype: A junction end diverges from the germline sequence, so it may reflect a read error. The CDR3 coding sequence is TGTGTCAGCAGCCGCGTCACCGGGGAGCTGTTTTTT. Residues: CVSSRVTGELFF. The chain has TRBV14 and TRBJ2-2, with no clear D. The CDR3 runs to 12 residues. Germline CDR1 SGHDN, CDR2 FVKESK.

In the case of this clonotype: One base away lies a much larger clone, so this may be a sequencing read error. V is TRBV5-4 and J is TRBJ2-5; D perhaps matches TRBD1 (5 bases). From germline, CDR1 is SGHNT and CDR2 YYREEE (reference sequence). The CDR3 has 14 amino acids. The CDR3 region has the DNA TGTGCCAGCAGGTTGGGGCACACTAAAGAGACCCAGTACTTC. Translating gives CASRLGHTKETQYF.

With respect to this clonotype: An end of the junction does not agree with germline; a read error may underlie this. The V and J genes are TRBV28 and TRBJ2-5; tentatively, D is TRBD1 (5 bases). This CDR3 has 14 amino acids. Germline values: CDR1 MDHEN, CDR2 SYDVKM. The CDR3 loop is CANSLYQGGETQYF. The CDR3 DNA follows: TGTGCCAACAGTTTATATCAGGGCGGAGAGACCCAGTACTTC.

Concerning this clonotype: The junction departs from germline at one end; a sequencing error may be responsible. The chain is built from TRBV6-6 and TRBJ2-5; 12 bases match TRBD1. Per the germline V gene, CDR1 is MNHNY and CDR2 is SVGAGI (reference sequence). The CDR3 is 17 amino acids. CDR3 coding DNA: TGTGCCAGCAATACTCGCCGGGACAGGGGGCAGGGGGAGATCCAGTACTTC. It translates to CASNTRRDRGQGEIQYF.

This clonotype appeared many times. The V and J genes are TRBV29-1 and TRBJ1-1, with a weak D call TRBD1 (5 bases). Trimming removed 6 bases at V and 6 bases at J, with 11 bases between. CDR3 length: 11 residues. Germline lookup yields CDR1 SQVTM and CDR2 ANQGSEA. Here the CDR3 reads CSVSRGSEAFF. The CDR3, as DNA: TGCAGCGTCTCAAGGGGTTCTGAAGCTTTCTTT. Drawing the rest from reference TRBV29-1 and TRBJ1-1, the complete variable domain is SAVISQKPSRDICQRGTSLTIQCQVDSQVTMMFWYRQQPGQSLTLIATANQGSEATYESGFVIDKFPISRPNLTFSTLTVSNMSPEDSSIYLCSVSRGSEAFFGQGTRLTVV.

As for this clonotype: The junction and the germline gene differ at one end; a read error may be behind it. The chain carries TRBV13 and TRBJ2-2; maybe TRBD1 (7 bases). Germline V gives CDR1 PRHDT, CDR2 FYEKMQ (reference sequence). There are 16 residues in the CDR3. This CDR3 reads CASGFVGGAVTGELRF. The CDR3 DNA reads TGTGCTAGCGGCTTTGTAGGGGGCGCTGTCACCGGGGAGCTGCGTTTT. Drawing the rest from reference TRBV13 and TRBJ2-2, the complete variable domain is AAGVIQSPRHLIKEKRETATLKCYPIPRHDTVYWYQQGPGQDPQFLISFYEKMQSDKGSIPDRFSAQQFSDYHSELNMSSLELGDSALYFCASGFVGGAVTGELRFGEGSRLTVL.

This clonotype was seen more than once but under ten times. The CDR3 loop is CASSRRGLAENTGELFF. The DNA for the CDR3 is TGTGCCAGTAGTCGGAGGGGTCTGGCGGAGAACACCGGGGAGCTGTTTTTT. The chain carries TRBV19 and TRBJ2-2; TRBD2 might be the D (6 bases). Germline lookup yields CDR1 LNHDA and CDR2 SQIVND (reference sequence). V was clipped by 5 bases and J by 1 base, with 17 bases between them. The CDR3 spans 17 residues.